This T cell receptor beta chain appears in the sequencing data of a study of blood T cell repertoires in COVID-19. TCRdb keeps only in-frame clones here, not all; method: immunoSEQ multiplex PCR. Of about 120,000 clones in the sample, 80% to 90% were seen once. This CDR3 is 14 amino acids long. Trimming pared 2 bases from V and 0 bases from J, leaving 8 bases between. The germline V gene encodes CDR1 SGHVS and CDR2 FQNEAQ. The origin of this receptor is a man aged 70 or older with active or convalescent COVID-19. V usage is TRBV7-8 and J usage is TRBJ2-7, with TRBD2 as a possible D gene (5 bases). The specimen sequenced was peripheral blood. For the CDR3, the DNA is TGTGCCAGCAGCTTAAGCGGCAACTCCTACGAGCAGTACTTC. Translation: CASSLSGNSYEQYF.